This passage covers 6 T cell receptor beta chains from one sample sequenced in a study of CD8+ T cells in alopecia areata. Treatment in this sample: oral pan-JAK inhibitor, 5-10 mg twice daily. Extracted RNA was reverse transcribed into cDNA, the sequencing template. Here immunoSEQ multiplex PCR was the method, and the copy in TCRdb shows in-frame clones only, minus some. The table has about 76,000 clones, approximately 66% seen once. Sequencing was performed on CD8+ T cells sorted from blood, taken at week 24, from a patient treated with tofacitinib. The receptors come from a human donor with alopecia areata.

J is TRBJ2-7 and V is TRBV27, with unresolved D. The CDR3 totals 13 residues. V was cut by 5 bases and J by 3 bases, with 11 bases left in between. CDR1 is MNHEY, CDR2 SMNVEV, per germline (reference sequence). Here the CDR3 reads CASSQKRRYEQYF. The CDR3 nucleotides read TGTGCCAGCAGTCAGAAACGACGCTACGAGCAGTACTTC.

This chain uses TRBV9 with TRBJ2-2; D not certain. The V end was cut by 0 bases, the J end by 6 bases, with 6 bases between. The CDR3 sequence is 13 residues long. Looked up from germline, CDR1 is SGDLS and CDR2 is YYNGEE. This chain's CDR3 is CASSVGTAGELFF. The DNA of the CDR3 is TGTGCCAGCAGCGTAGGTACGGCCGGGGAGCTGTTTTTT.

The count of this clone is one. The V and J genes are TRBV27 and TRBJ1-1; the match to TRBD1 covers 7 bases. From germline, CDR1 is MNHEY and CDR2 SMNVEV (reference sequence). V lost 4 bases, J lost 3 bases, and 5 bases stayed unmatched. This CDR3 comprises 14 residues. The CDR3 bases are TGTGCCAGCAGTTCCTCACAGGGGTACACTGAAGCTTTCTTT. Translated: CASSSSQGYTEAFF.

Comments on this clone: A far larger clone lies a single base away; this is likely a read error. J is TRBJ2-2 and V is TRBV23-1, with no clear D. TRBV23-1 is marked as an open reading frame, function uncertain. With 5 bases removed from V and 4 bases from J, the gap between germline ends came to 5 bases. The CDR3 totals 12 residues. The chain's CDR3 is CASSYPTGELFF. CDR3 nucleotides: TGCGCCAGCAGTTACCCCACCGGGGAGCTGTTTTTT.

The chain is built from TRBV4-1 and TRBJ2-7; the D is unclear. V lost 0 bases and J 3 bases, leaving 6 bases between the germline ends. This CDR3 spans 13 amino acids. The germline CDR1 and CDR2 sequences are MGHRA and YSYEKL. CDR3 coding DNA: TGCGCCAGCAGCCAAGAATCAGGCTACGAGCAGTACTTC. Its translation is CASSQESGYEQYF.

The V and J genes are TRBV9 and TRBJ2-1; tentative D call: TRBD2 (5 bases). Trimming cost V 3 bases and J 7 bases, with 14 bases left between them. Germline V lookup: CDR1 SGDLS, CDR2 YYNGEE. The CDR3 spans 14 residues. CDR3 residues: CASSAGTTMNEQFF. The CDR3 nucleotides are TGTGCCAGCAGCGCGGGCACGACTATGAATGAGCAGTTCTTC.